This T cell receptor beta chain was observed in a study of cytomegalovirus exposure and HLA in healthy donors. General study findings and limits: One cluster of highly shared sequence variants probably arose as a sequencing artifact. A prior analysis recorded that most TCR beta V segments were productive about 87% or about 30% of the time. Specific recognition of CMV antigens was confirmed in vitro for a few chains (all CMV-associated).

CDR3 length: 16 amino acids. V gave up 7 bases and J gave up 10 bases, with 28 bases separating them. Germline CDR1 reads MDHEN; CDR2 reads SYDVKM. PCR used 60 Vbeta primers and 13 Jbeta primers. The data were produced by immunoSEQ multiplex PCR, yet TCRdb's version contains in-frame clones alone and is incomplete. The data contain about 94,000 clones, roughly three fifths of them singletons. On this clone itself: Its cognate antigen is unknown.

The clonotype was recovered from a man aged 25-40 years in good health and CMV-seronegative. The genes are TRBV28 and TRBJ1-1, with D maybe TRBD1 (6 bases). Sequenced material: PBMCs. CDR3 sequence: CASTMTRTALSRGAFF. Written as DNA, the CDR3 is TGTGCCAGCACCATGACCCGGACAGCCCTCTCTCGGGGAGCTTTCTTT.